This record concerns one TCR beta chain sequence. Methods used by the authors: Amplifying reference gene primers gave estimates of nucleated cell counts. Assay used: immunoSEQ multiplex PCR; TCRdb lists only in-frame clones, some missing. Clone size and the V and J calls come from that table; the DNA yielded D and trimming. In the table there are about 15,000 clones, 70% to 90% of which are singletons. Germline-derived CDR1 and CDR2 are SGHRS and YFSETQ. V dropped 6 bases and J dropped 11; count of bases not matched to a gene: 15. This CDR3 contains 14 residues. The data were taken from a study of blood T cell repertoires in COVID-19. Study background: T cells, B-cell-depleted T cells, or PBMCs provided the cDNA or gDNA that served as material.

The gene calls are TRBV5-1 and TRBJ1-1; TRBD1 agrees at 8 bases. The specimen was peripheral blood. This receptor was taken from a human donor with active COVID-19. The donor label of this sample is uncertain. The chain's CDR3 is CASTSGQGRVGAFF. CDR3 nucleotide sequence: TGCGCCAGCACCAGCGGACAGGGACGGGTTGGGGCTTTCTTT.